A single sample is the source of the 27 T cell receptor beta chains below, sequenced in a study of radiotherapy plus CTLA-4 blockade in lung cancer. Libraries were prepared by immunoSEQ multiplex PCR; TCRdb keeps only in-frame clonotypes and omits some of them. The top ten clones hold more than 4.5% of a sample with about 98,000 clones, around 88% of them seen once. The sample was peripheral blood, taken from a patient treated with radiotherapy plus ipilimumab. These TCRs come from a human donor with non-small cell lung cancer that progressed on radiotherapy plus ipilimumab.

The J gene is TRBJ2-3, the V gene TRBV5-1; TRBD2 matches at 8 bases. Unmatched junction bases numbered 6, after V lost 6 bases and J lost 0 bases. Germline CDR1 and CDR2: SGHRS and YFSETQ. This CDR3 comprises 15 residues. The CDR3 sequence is CASNREGLSTDTQYF. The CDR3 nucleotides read TGCGCCAGCAACCGGGAGGGCCTGAGCACAGATACGCAGTATTTT.

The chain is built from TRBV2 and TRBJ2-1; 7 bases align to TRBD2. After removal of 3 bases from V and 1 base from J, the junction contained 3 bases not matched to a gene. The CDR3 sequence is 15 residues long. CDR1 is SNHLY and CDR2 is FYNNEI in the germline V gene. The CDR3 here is CASSDREVSYNEQFF. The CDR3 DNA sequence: TGTGCCAGCAGTGACCGGGAGGTATCCTACAATGAGCAGTTCTTC. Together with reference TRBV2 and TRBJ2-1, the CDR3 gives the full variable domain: EPEVTQTPSHQVTQMGQEVILRCVPISNHLYFYWYRQILGQKVEFLVSFYNNEISEKSEIFDDQFSVERPDGSNFTLKIRSTKLEDSAMYFCASSDREVSYNEQFFGPGTRLTVL.

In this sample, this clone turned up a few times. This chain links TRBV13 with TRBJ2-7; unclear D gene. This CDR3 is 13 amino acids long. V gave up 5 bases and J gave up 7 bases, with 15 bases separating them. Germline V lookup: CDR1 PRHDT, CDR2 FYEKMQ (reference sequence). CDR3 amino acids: CASSRTQVGEQYF. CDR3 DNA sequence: TGTGCCAGCAGCCGGACCCAGGTGGGTGAGCAGTACTTC.

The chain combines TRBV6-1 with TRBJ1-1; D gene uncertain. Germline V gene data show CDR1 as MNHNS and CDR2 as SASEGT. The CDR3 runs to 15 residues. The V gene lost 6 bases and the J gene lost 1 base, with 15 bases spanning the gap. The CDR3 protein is CASSPKSVTNTEAFF. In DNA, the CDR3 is TGTGCCAGCAGCCCAAAGTCGGTCACGAACACTGAAGCTTTCTTT.

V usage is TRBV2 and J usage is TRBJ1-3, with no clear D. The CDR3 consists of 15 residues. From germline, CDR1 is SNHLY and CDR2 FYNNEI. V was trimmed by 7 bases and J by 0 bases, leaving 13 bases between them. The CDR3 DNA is TGTGCCAGCAATCGTAAGGACCTCTCTGGAAACACCATATATTTT. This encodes CASNRKDLSGNTIYF.

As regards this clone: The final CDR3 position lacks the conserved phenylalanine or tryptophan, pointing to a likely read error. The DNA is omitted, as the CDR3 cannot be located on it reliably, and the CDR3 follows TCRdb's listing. CDR3 in amino acids: CAISDSAGSVGSY. This chain connects TRBV10-3 to TRBJ1-1. The CDR3 contains 13 residues when both ends are counted. Germline lookup yields CDR1 ENHRY and CDR2 SYGVKD.

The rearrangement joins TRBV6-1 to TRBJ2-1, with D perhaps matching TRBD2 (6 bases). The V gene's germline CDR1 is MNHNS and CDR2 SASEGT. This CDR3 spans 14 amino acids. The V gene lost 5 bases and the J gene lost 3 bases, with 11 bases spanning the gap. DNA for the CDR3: TGTGCCAGCAGTCGTAGCGGAGGCTACAATGAGCAGTTCTTC. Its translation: CASSRSGGYNEQFF.

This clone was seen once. The CDR3 nucleotides are TGTGCCAGCAGTGAAGCAATTGGGGACACAAACAATGAGCAGTTCTTC. Translating it yields CASSEAIGDTNNEQFF. This rearrangement joins TRBV2 to TRBJ2-1; D is perhaps TRBD1 (6 bases). Between the trimmed V and J ends, which lost 0 bases and 5 bases, there was a span of 14 bases. Germline loops: CDR1 SNHLY, CDR2 FYNNEI. The CDR3 is 16 amino acids.

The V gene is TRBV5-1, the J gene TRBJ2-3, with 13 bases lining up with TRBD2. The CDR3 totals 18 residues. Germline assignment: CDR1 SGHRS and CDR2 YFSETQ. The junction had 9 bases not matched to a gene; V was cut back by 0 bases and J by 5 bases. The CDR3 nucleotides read TGCGCCAGCAGCTTGGAATTACTAGCGGGAGGGCGTCTAGATACGCAGTATTTT. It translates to CASSLELLAGGRLDTQYF. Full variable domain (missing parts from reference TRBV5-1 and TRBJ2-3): KAGVTQTPRYLIKTRGQQVTLSCSPISGHRSVSWYQQTPGQGLQFLFEYFSETQRNKGNFPGRFSGRQFSNSRSEMNVSTLELGDSALYLCASSLELLAGGRLDTQYFGPGTRLTVL.

As DNA, the CDR3 is TGTGCCAGCAGCTACCTCGCCGGGAGAGAATACGAGCAGTACTTC. Translated, it gives CASSYLAGREYEQYF. The genes are TRBV7-2 and TRBJ2-7, with D perhaps TRBD2 (6 bases). V lost 4 bases and J 4 bases, leaving 17 bases between the germline ends. The CDR3 extends over 15 amino acids. Per the germline V gene, CDR1 is SGHTA and CDR2 is FQGNSA.

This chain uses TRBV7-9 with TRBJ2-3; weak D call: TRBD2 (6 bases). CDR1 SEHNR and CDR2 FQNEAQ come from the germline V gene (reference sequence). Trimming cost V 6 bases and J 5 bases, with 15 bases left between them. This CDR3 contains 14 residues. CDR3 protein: CASRRYGREDTQYF. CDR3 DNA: TGTGCCAGCAGGCGTTACGGGAGAGAAGATACGCAGTATTTT.

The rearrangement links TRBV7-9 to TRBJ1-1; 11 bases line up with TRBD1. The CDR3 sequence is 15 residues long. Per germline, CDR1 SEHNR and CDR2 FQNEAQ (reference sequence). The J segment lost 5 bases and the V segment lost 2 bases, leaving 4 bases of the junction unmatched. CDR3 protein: CASSLLGQGATEAFF. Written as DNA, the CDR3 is TGTGCCAGCAGCTTATTAGGACAGGGGGCTACTGAAGCTTTCTTT.

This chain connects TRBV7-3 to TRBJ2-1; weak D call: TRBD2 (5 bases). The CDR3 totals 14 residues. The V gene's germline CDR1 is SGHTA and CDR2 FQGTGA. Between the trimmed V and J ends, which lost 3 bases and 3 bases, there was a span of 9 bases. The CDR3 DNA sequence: TGTGCCAGCAGCTTTAAGACTAACTACAATGAGCAGTTCTTC. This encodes CASSFKTNYNEQFF. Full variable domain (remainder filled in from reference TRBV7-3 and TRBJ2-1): GAGVSQTPSNKVTEKGKYVELRCDPISGHTALYWYRQSLGQGPEFLIYFQGTGAADDSGLPNDRFFAVRPEGSVSTLKIQRTERGDSAVYLCASSFKTNYNEQFFGPGTRLTVL.

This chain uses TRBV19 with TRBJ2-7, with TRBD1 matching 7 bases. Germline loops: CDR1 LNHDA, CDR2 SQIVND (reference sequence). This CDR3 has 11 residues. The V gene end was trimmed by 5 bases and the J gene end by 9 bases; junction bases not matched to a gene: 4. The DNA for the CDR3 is TGTGCCAGTAGTGACAGGGTTTTGCAGTACTTC. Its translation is CASSDRVLQYF.

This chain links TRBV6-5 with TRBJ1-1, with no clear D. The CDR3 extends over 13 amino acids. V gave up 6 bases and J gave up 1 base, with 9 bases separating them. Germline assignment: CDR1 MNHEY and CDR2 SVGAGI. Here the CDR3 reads CASSHKRNTEAFF. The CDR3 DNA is TGTGCCAGCAGCCACAAGAGGAACACTGAAGCTTTCTTT.

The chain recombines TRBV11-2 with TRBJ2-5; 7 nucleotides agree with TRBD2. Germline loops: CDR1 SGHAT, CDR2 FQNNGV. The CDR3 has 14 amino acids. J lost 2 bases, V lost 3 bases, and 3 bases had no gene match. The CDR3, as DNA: TGTGCCAGCAGCTTTGGGGGGGGGCAAGAGACCCAGTACTTC. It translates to CASSFGGGQETQYF.

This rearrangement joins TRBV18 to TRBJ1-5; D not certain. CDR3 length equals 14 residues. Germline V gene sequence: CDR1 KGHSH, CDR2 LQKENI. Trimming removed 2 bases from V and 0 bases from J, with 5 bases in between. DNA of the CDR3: TGTGCCAGCTCACCAGCCGGTAGCAATCAGCCCCAGCATTTT. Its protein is CASSPAGSNQPQHF.

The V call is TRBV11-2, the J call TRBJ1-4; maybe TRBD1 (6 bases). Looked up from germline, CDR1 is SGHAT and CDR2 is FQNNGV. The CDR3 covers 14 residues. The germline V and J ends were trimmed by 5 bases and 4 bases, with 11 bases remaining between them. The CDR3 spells CASSPTGRNEKLFF. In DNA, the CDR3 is TGTGCCAGCAGCCCGACAGGACGTAATGAAAAACTGTTTTTT.

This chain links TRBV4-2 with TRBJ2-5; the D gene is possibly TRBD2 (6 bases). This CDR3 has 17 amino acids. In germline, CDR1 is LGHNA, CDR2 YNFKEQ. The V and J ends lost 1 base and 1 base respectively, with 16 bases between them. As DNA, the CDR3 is TGTGCCAGCAGCCAAGGGACTAACGGGGTAGGCCAAGAGACCCAGTACTTC. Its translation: CASSQGTNGVGQETQYF.

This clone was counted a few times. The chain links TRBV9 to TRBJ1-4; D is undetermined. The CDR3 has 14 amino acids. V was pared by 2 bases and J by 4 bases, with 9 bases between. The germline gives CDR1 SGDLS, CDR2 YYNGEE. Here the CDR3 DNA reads TGTGCCAGCAGCGTGAGGGCAGATAATGAAAAACTGTTTTTT. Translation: CASSVRADNEKLFF.

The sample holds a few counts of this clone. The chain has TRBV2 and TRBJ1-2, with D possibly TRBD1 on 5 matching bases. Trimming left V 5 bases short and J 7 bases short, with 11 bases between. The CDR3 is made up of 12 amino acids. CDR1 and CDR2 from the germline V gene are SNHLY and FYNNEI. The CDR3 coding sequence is TGTGCCAGCAGTAGGGACGGGGGTGGCTACACCTTC. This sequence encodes CASSRDGGGYTF.

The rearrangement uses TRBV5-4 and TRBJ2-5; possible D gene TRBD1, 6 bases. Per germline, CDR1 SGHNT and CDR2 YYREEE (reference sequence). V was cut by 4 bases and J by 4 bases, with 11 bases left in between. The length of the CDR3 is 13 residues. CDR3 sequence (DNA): TGTGCCAGCAGCCCCCGAGGGGGAGAGACCCAGTACTTC. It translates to CASSPRGGETQYF.

CDR3 residues: CASSKHSGRESGTQYF. The CDR3 DNA follows: TGTGCCAGCAGTAAACATAGCGGGAGGGAATCAGGTACGCAGTATTTT. V usage is TRBV6-6 and J usage is TRBJ2-3, with 11 bases identical to TRBD2. V was pared by 5 bases and J by 8 bases, with 12 bases of the junction left unmatched. CDR3 length: 16 amino acids. Germline V gene data show CDR1 as MNHNY and CDR2 as SVGAGI (reference sequence).

This CDR3 is CASSPSGANVLTF. DNA of the CDR3: TGTGCCAGCAGCCCAAGTGGGGCCAACGTCCTGACTTTC. The genes are TRBV9 and TRBJ2-6; the D is unclear. Germline V gene data show CDR1 as SGDLS and CDR2 as YYNGEE. The CDR3 length is 13 residues. Trimming stripped 4 bases from V and 3 bases from J, with 5 bases between.

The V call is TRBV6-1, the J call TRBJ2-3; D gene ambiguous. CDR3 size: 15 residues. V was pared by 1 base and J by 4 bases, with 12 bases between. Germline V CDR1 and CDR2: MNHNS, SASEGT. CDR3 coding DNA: TGTGCCAGCAGTGAAGTGTGGGATAGGGCAGATACGCAGTATTTT. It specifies CASSEVWDRADTQYF.

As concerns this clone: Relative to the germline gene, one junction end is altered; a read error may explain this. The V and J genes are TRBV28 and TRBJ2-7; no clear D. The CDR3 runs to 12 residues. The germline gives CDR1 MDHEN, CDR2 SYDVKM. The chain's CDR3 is CASSPQDGPLMF. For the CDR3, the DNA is TGTGCCAGCAGTCCTCAAGACGGCCCCCTGATGTTC.

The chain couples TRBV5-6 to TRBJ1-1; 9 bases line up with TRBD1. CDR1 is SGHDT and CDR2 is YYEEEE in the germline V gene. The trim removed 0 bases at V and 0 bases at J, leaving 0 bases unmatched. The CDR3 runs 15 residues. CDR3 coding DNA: TGTGCCAGCAGCTTGGGGGACAGGGTGAACACTGAAGCTTTCTTT. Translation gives CASSLGDRVNTEAFF.